This record looks at one TCR beta chain sequence and its context. The antigen is not known. Time point reported: sample taken at primary tumor resection. Unsorted whole RNA samples from tumor, nontumor lung or frozen PBMC were sequenced. Per germline, CDR1 SGHRS and CDR2 YFSETQ. CDR3 length equals 19 residues. The junction had 9 bases not matched to a gene; V was cut back by 0 bases and J by 4 bases. The source of the sample is a study of spatial heterogeneity in lung cancer. Regarding the study as a whole: Tumor mutation count correlated with how many alpha and beta TCRs expanded intratumorally. Ubiquitous and regional nonsynonymous mutations were tracked by counts of ubiquitous and regional expanded TCRs, respectively.

TCRdb used MiXCR to reprocess the 5' RACE reads, holding one entry per CDR3 protein. The sample has 100,000 to 110,000 distinct CDR3 sequences; 4.4% are singletons. Here the sequenced sample was lung tumor tissue, taken at surgery. This sequence joins TRBV5-1 and TRBJ2-1; 14 positions agree with TRBD2. This clonotype originated in a male donor with early-stage non-small cell lung cancer. CDR3 amino acids: CASSLGLAGGALFYNEQFF. The CDR3 nucleotides read TGCGCCAGCAGCTTGGGACTAGCGGGAGGGGCCCTCTTTTACAATGAGCAGTTCTTC.